The TCR beta chain described here comes from a study of OX40 agonist ivuxolimab in advanced cancers. Across the study: Hepatocellular carcinoma, melanoma, renal cell or head and neck cancer occurred in dose-escalation patients. It was permissible to have had prior anti-PD-1, anti-PD-L1 or anti-CTLA-4 therapy, and 40% had some.

Individuals having autoimmune disease history or systemic immunosuppression were not enrolled. Sequencing was performed with immunoSEQ multiplex PCR; in TCRdb, only in-frame clones are kept and a portion is missing. The sample consists of more than 25,000 clones, 65% to 85% of them appearing once. Whole-study findings and limits: Among T cells, CD8+ cells averaged more expanded clones than CD4+ cells.

The V gene's germline CDR1 is MNHEY and CDR2 SMNVEV (reference sequence). This CDR3 region has 13 residues. V was shortened by 6 bases and J by 2 bases, with 11 bases between the two germline ends. A note on this clone: Its antigen is unknown.

This clonotype originated in an adult with an advanced solid tumor such as melanoma, head and neck, liver or kidney cancer. Sequencing used CD4+ or CD8+ T cells sorted from blood, obtained in a trial of the OX40 agonist ivuxolimab. The rearrangement links TRBV27 to TRBJ2-7; D may be TRBD2 (6 bases). CDR3 protein: CASSPTRAYEQYF. CDR3 DNA: TGTGCCAGCAGCCCGACTAGGGCCTACGAGCAGTACTTC.